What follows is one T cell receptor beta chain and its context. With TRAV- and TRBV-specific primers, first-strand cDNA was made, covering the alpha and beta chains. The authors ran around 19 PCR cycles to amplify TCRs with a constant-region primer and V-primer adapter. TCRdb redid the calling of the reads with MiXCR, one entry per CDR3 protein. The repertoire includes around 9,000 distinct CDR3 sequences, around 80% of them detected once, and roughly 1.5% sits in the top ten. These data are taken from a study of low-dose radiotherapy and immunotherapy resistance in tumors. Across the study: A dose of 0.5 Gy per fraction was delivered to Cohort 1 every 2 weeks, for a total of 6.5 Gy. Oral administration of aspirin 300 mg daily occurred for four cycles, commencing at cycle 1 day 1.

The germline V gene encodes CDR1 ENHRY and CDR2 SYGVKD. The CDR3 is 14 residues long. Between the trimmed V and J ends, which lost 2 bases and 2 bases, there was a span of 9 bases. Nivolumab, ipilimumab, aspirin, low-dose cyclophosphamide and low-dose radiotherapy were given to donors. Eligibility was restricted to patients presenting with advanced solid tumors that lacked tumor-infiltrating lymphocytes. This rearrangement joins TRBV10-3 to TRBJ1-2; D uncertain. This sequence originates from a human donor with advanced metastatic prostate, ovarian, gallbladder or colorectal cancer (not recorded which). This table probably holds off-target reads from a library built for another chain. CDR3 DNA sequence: TGTGCCATCAGTGAGCTCGGCGGAAACTATGGCTACACCTTC. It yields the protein CAISELGGNYGYTF.